This is a list of T cell receptor beta chains from one sample in a study of blood T cell repertoires in COVID-19. Using immunoSEQ multiplex PCR, the repertoire was profiled, and TCRdb retains in-frame clones only, with some absent. Of about 230,000 clones listed, over 70% were seen once; the top ten hold approximately 9%. The sample comprised peripheral blood. Receptors were obtained from a man aged 35 to 55 with active or convalescent COVID-19. Each CDR3 is given with its conserved first and last residue. A D gene is named only where the DNA matches it firmly. Clone size is not always given. Where it is, it says once, few, many or a class for expanded clones.

DNA	CDR3	J	size	D	length	V
TGTGCCAGCAGCCCGCGGGGAGGTGGGTACACTGAAGCTTTCTTT	CASSPRGGGYTEAFF	TRBJ1-1	NA	NA	15	TRBV9
TGTGCCAGCAGCCAAGGACTAGCGGGGGGGCCTGCGACAGATACGCAGTATTTT	CASSQGLAGGPATDTQYF	TRBJ2-3	once	TRBD2	18	TRBV4-2
TGTGCCAGCAGCTCCCAAGGGGGGGCGAACACTGAAGCTTTCTTT	CASSSQGGANTEAFF	TRBJ1-1	NA	NA	15	TRBV7-3
TGTGCCAGCAGTTTGGGACCGGACAGGAAGCAGTACTTC	CASSLGPDRKQYF	TRBJ2-7	once	TRBD1	13	TRBV12-3/TRBV12-4
TGCGCCAGCACTCAACTTCCTGGCTACACCTTC	CASTQLPGYTF	TRBJ1-2	NA	NA	11	TRBV23-1
TGTGCCAGCAGCTTAGGGACTTCTTCTGGAAACACCATATATTTT	CASSLGTSSGNTIYF	TRBJ1-3	few	NA	15	TRBV7-8
TGTGCCAGTAGTAGGGAACAGGCCCAAGAGACCCAGTACTTC	CASSREQAQETQYF	TRBJ2-5	NA	NA	14	TRBV19
TGTGCCAGTAGTATATTAGCGGCCAGCGGAGAGCAGTTCTTC	CASSILAASGEQFF	TRBJ2-1	NA	NA	14	TRBV19
TGTGCCAGTAGCAGTTGGGAGGGTAATGAAAAACTGTTTTTT	CASSSWEGNEKLFF	TRBJ1-4	NA	NA	14	TRBV19
TGTGCCAGCAGCTCTTTACGACAGGAGATAATGAACACTGAAGCTTTCTTT	CASSSLRQEIMNTEAFF	TRBJ1-1	NA	NA	17	TRBV7-6
TGTGCCAGCAGCACGGACAGGGCCTATGGCTACACCTTC	CASSTDRAYGYTF	TRBJ1-2	NA	TRBD1	13	TRBV11-1
TGTGCCAGCAGCCAAAGTGAGAATGAGCAGTTCTTC	CASSQSENEQFF	TRBJ2-1	few	NA	12	TRBV3-1/TRBV3-2
TGTGCCTGGAGTGTACGCCTCTACCTGGATACGCAGTATTTT	CAWSVRLYLDTQYF	TRBJ2-3	NA	NA	14	TRBV30
TGTGCCAGCAGCTTAGATTATTCCAGCGCTAACACCGGGGAGCTGTTTTTT	CASSLDYSSANTGELFF	TRBJ2-2	NA	NA	17	TRBV11-3
TGTGCCAGTAGAAGCCAATGGAATGAGCAGTTCTTC	CASRSQWNEQFF	TRBJ2-1	few	NA	12	TRBV19
TGCAGCGCTGAGCTGGCCGGGACACCGGGGCTTGCTGGAAACACCATATATTTT	CSAELAGTPGLAGNTIYF	TRBJ1-3	NA	NA	18	TRBV29-1
TGTGCCAGCAGCCCGAAGTTTGGACAAAGGCATAGCACAGATACGCAGTATTTT	CASSPKFGQRHSTDTQYF	TRBJ2-3	NA	NA	18	TRBV7-2
TGTGCCAGTCGCGACAGCATGAACACTGAAGCTTTCTTT	CASRDSMNTEAFF	TRBJ1-1	NA	NA	13	TRBV19
TGTGCCAGCAGTGGGGGGCCCCCGTTGGCTGGAAACACCATATATTTT	CASSGGPPLAGNTIYF	TRBJ1-3	once	NA	16	TRBV6-1
TGTGCCTGGAGTGGAGGGGGAAACACCATATATTTT	CAWSGGGNTIYF	TRBJ1-3	NA	NA	12	TRBV30
TGTGCCAGCAGTTTCACAGGGACAGGGGGCTACGAGCAGTACTTC	CASSFTGTGGYEQYF	TRBJ2-7	NA	TRBD1	15	TRBV27
TGTGCCAGCAGAACTGACAGGAGGCGCACCTACGAGCAGTACTTC	CASRTDRRRTYEQYF	TRBJ2-7	NA	NA	15	TRBV27
TGTGCCAGCAGCCCCGGGGAGGCGTATAAGACCCAGTACTTC	CASSPGEAYKTQYF	TRBJ2-5	NA	NA	14	TRBV5-4
TGTGCCAGCAGTTTAGGGCTAGCGGGGTTCCCAGCCAAAAACATTCAGTACTTC	CASSLGLAGFPAKNIQYF	TRBJ2-4	NA	TRBD2	18	TRBV28
TGTGCCAGCTCACTCCGGGACAGGCAGTACTTC	CASSLRDRQYF	TRBJ2-7	NA	TRBD1	11	TRBV18
TGCGCCAGCAGCCCGATGGCGGTGCACTTGAACACTGAAGCTTTCTTT	CASSPMAVHLNTEAFF	TRBJ1-1	once	NA	16	TRBV5-1
TGTGCCAGCAGTCCGATGGGCAGGGGACGATACAATGAGCAGTTCTTC	CASSPMGRGRYNEQFF	TRBJ2-1	NA	NA	16	TRBV27
TGCGCCAGCAGCTTGCAGGCCAACTCCTACGAGCAGTACTTC	CASSLQANSYEQYF	TRBJ2-7	NA	NA	14	TRBV5-1
TGTGCCAGCAGCTTAGGTTGGGAGGGGCCTGCCGAGCAGTACTTC	CASSLGWEGPAEQYF	TRBJ2-7	NA	TRBD2	15	TRBV7-9
TGTGCCAGCAGCCCTAGCGGGACGGCCTACAATGAGCAGTTCTTC	CASSPSGTAYNEQFF	TRBJ2-1	NA	TRBD2	15	TRBV9
TGTGCCAGCAGTCGTACTGTACGCGAGCAGTACTTC	CASSRTVREQYF	TRBJ2-7	NA	NA	12	TRBV2